This T cell receptor (beta chain) was identified in a study of PD-1 blockade in classical Hodgkin lymphoma. Every patient experienced relapse after autologous stem cell transplantation, and brentuximab vedotin exposure varied. This CDR3 spans 13 amino acids. CDR1 LNHDA and CDR2 SQIVND come from the germline V gene (reference sequence). The protocol was immunoSEQ multiplex PCR, while the TCRdb copy is restricted to in-frame clones and leaves out a portion. Of roughly 45,000 clones listed, roughly 70% are singletons. On this clone itself: At one boundary the junction diverges from the germline segment, which might be a read error.

The clonotype comes from a human donor with classical Hodgkin lymphoma. The gene calls are TRBV19 and TRBJ2-5, with D possibly TRBD1 on 7 matching bases. Sequencing used peripheral blood mononuclear cells (PBMCs), obtained before the second cycle of nivolumab. CDR3 loop: CAGSIGQEGTQYF. DNA for the CDR3: TGTGCCGGTAGTATCGGACAGGAGGGGACCCAGTACTTC.